Presented here are 17 T cell receptor beta chains from one specimen sequenced in a study of shared clonotypes between healthy human individuals. The assay was immunoSEQ multiplex PCR, and TCRdb's table has in-frame clones only and misses some. The data hold under 1,900,000 clones, with approximately 98.5% observed a single time. Specimen: naive CD4+ T cells sorted from blood. The subset denotes: CD45RA+ positively selected. The origin of the receptors is a man aged 30 to 45 in good health.

V usage is TRBV2 and J usage is TRBJ2-7, with a weak D call TRBD2 (6 bases). The CDR3 runs to 13 residues. CDR1 and CDR2 (germline): SNHLY, FYNNEI. Trimming left V 4 bases short and J 2 bases short, with 9 bases between. The CDR3 region has the DNA TGTGCCAGCAGTGTCGGCGGGGCCTACGAGCAGTACTTC. Encoded protein: CASSVGGAYEQYF.

The V call is TRBV18, the J call TRBJ2-1; D unresolved. The V end lost 2 bases, the J end lost 3 bases, and 14 bases lay between the germline ends. Per the germline V gene, CDR1 is KGHSH and CDR2 is LQKENI. CDR3 size: 16 residues. CDR3 nucleotide sequence: TGTGCCAGCTCACCAGCCCCCGGGTCCATCTACAATGAGCAGTTCTTC. It codes for CASSPAPGSIYNEQFF.

The V gene is TRBV5-1, the J gene TRBJ1-4; TRBD1 aligns across 11 bases. Trimming cost V 2 bases and J 8 bases; bases outside gene matches: 5. The length of the CDR3 is 15 residues. The germline V gene has CDR1 SGHRS and CDR2 YFSETQ. Here the CDR3 DNA reads TGCGCCAGCAGCTTTGAAGGGACAGGGGGAGAAAAACTGTTTTTT. Translated: CASSFEGTGGEKLFF.

The V gene is TRBV29-1, the J gene TRBJ1-1; D is ambiguous. Germline V gene sequence: CDR1 SQVTM, CDR2 ANQGSEA. Between the trimmed V and J ends, which lost 7 bases and 5 bases, there was a span of 14 bases. The CDR3 is 12 residues long. The DNA for the CDR3 is TGCAGCGGCACTCCGGGAGTAACTGAAGCTTTCTTT. This sequence encodes CSGTPGVTEAFF.

The V gene is TRBV28, the J gene TRBJ1-1; TRBD1 is a possible D gene (5 bases). In germline, CDR1 is MDHEN, CDR2 SYDVKM. CDR3 length: 15 amino acids. The V and J ends lost 4 bases and 0 bases respectively, with 12 bases between them. CDR3 residues: CASSSPGTVNTEAFF. Here the CDR3 DNA reads TGTGCCAGCAGTTCGCCCGGGACGGTGAACACTGAAGCTTTCTTT.

The chain is built from TRBV19 and TRBJ1-5; unclear D gene. The CDR3 runs to 14 residues. Germline V lookup: CDR1 LNHDA, CDR2 SQIVND (reference sequence). Trimming took 6 bases from V and 0 from J, leaving 9 bases between them. The CDR3 loop is CASRLIDSNQPQHF. The CDR3 DNA is TGTGCCAGTAGACTCATAGATAGCAATCAGCCCCAGCATTTT. Combining the CDR3 with reference TRBV19 and TRBJ1-5 gives the whole variable domain DGGITQSPKYLFRKEGQNVTLSCEQNLNHDAMYWYRQDPGQGLRLIYYSQIVNDFQKGDIAEGYSVSREKKESFPLTVTSAQKNPTAFYLCASRLIDSNQPQHFGDGTRLSIL.

The chain has TRBV11-2 and TRBJ1-2; D ambiguous. The ends were cut back, 5 bases at V and 3 bases at J, with 7 bases in the middle. Per the germline V gene, CDR1 is SGHAT and CDR2 is FQNNGV. The CDR3 loop spans 12 amino acids. The chain's CDR3 is CASSPRDYGYTF. Here the CDR3 DNA reads TGTGCCAGCAGCCCACGGGACTATGGCTACACCTTC.

The V call is TRBV28, the J call TRBJ1-2; D is possibly TRBD1 (5 bases). The CDR3 has 14 amino acids. Germline lookup yields CDR1 MDHEN and CDR2 SYDVKM. With 5 bases removed from V and 0 bases from J, the gap between germline ends came to 10 bases. Written as DNA, the CDR3 is TGTGCCAGCAGTCCCCCGGGACCTAACTATGGCTACACCTTC. It is translated as CASSPPGPNYGYTF.

A note on this clone: This sample also contains other DNA sequences that code for the same CDR3. V is TRBV18 and J is TRBJ1-4, with D perhaps matching TRBD1 (5 bases). Germline V gives CDR1 KGHSH, CDR2 LQKENI. CDR3 length: 15 amino acids. V was cut by 3 bases and J by 0 bases, with 8 bases left in between. The CDR3 loop is CASSPRGATNEKLFF. CDR3 DNA sequence: TGTGCCAGCTCACCGAGGGGTGCAACTAATGAAAAACTGTTTTTT.

The chain carries TRBV18 and TRBJ2-7; no clear D. Germline V CDR1 and CDR2: KGHSH, LQKENI. The CDR3 covers 14 residues. V lost 0 bases to trimming and J lost 5 bases, with 11 bases between them. The CDR3 DNA follows: TGTGCCAGCTCACCACCTTGGGGTTCCGACGAGCAGTACTTC. It specifies CASSPPWGSDEQYF.

V is TRBV28 and J is TRBJ1-3; D gene unclear. V was cut by 5 bases and J by 0 bases, with 17 bases left in between. The germline V gene has CDR1 MDHEN and CDR2 SYDVKM. This CDR3 contains 17 residues. Here the CDR3 DNA reads TGTGCCAGCAGTAACCTCCCACTTGACCTCTCTGGAAACACCATATATTTT. Translated, it gives CASSNLPLDLSGNTIYF.

The chain employs TRBV5-5 and TRBJ2-7; 13 nucleotides line up with TRBD2. The CDR3 covers 17 residues. Losses at the gene ends were 1 base for V and 5 bases for J; bases not matched to a gene: 9. Germline CDR1 reads SGHKS; CDR2 reads YYEKEE (reference sequence). CDR3 residues: CASSLRLAGGLQDEQYF. The CDR3 DNA sequence: TGTGCCAGCAGCTTGAGACTAGCGGGAGGCCTTCAGGACGAGCAGTACTTC.

The chain carries TRBV7-6 and TRBJ2-2, with D unclear. The germline CDR1 and CDR2 sequences are SGHVS and FNYEAQ. Trimming cost V 1 base and J 4 bases, with 7 bases left between them. The CDR3 runs to 14 residues. The CDR3 DNA follows: TGTGCCAGCAGCTTAGTAGAGCGCACCGGGGAGCTGTTTTTT. Translation gives CASSLVERTGELFF.

The rearrangement links TRBV5-1 to TRBJ2-7; the match to TRBD1 covers 8 bases. Per the germline V gene, CDR1 is SGHRS and CDR2 is YFSETQ. V lost 4 bases and J lost 3; bases outside the gene matches: 12. This CDR3 has 16 residues. The CDR3 DNA reads TGCGCCAGCAGCACGGGGACAGGTACTAGATTCTACGAGCAGTACTTC. This encodes CASSTGTGTRFYEQYF.

The chain combines TRBV6-1 with TRBJ1-3; tentatively, D is TRBD1 (5 bases). V lost 6 bases to trimming and J lost 4 bases, with 10 bases between them. The CDR3 has 13 amino acids. Per germline, CDR1 MNHNS and CDR2 SASEGT. CDR3 sequence (DNA): TGTGCCAGCAGCGCCAGGGACGGAAACACCATATATTTT. It yields the protein CASSARDGNTIYF.

The V gene is TRBV5-5, the J gene TRBJ2-2; D gene unclear. V was cut by 1 base and J by 2 bases, with 6 bases left in between. This CDR3 has 14 amino acids. CDR1 and CDR2 from the germline V gene are SGHKS and YYEKEE (reference sequence). The DNA of the CDR3 is TGTGCCAGCAGCTTGAGGGTTAACACCGGGGAGCTGTTTTTT. Its translation is CASSLRVNTGELFF.

CDR3 in amino acids: CASRQVSNQPQHF. The CDR3 coding sequence is TGTGCCAGCAGACAGGTTAGCAATCAGCCCCAGCATTTT. The J gene is TRBJ1-5, the V gene TRBV5-8; tentatively, D is TRBD1 (5 bases). V lost 5 bases and J 0 bases, leaving 6 bases between the germline ends. Germline assignment: CDR1 SGHTS and CDR2 YDEGEE. The CDR3 is 13 amino acids.